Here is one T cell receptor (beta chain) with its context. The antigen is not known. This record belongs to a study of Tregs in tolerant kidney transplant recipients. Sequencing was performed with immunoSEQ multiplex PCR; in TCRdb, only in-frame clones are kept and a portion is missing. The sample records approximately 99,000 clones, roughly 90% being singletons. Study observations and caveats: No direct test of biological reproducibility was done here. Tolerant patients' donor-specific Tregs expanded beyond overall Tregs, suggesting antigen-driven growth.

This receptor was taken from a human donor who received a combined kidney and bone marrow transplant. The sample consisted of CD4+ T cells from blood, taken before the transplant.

CDR3 in DNA: TGTGCCAGCAGCTCTGGACTAGCGGGGGGCACAGATACGCAGTATTTT. Translation gives CASSSGLAGGTDTQYF. The chain uses TRBV7-2 and TRBJ2-3, with 13 bases identical to TRBD2. The CDR3 consists of 16 residues. Germline CDR1 SGHTA, CDR2 FQGNSA. Trimming took 4 bases from V and 1 from J; bases not matched to a gene: 2.